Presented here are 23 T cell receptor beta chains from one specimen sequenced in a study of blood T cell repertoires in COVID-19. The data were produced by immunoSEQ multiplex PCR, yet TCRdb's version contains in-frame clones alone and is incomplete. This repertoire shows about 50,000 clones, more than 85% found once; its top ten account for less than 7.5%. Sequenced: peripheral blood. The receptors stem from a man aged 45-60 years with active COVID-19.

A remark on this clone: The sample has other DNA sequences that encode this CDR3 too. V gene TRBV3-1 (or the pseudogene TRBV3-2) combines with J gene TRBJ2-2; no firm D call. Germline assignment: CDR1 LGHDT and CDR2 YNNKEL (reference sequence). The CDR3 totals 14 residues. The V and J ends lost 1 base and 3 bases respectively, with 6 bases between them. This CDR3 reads CASSQGGYTGELFF. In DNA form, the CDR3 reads TGTGCCAGCAGCCAAGGCGGATACACCGGGGAGCTGTTTTTT.

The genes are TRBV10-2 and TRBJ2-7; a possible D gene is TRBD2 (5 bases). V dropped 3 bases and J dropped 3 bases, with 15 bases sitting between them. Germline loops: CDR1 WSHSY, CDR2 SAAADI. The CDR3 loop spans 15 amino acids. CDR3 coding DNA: TGCGCCAGCAGTGACCCTTGGACTGGATACTACGAGCAGTACTTC. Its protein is CASSDPWTGYYEQYF.

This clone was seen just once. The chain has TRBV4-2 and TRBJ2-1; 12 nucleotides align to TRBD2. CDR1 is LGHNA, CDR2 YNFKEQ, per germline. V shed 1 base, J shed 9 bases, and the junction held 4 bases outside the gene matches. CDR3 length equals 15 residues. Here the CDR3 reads CASSQGLAGVGEQFF. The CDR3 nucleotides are TGTGCCAGCAGCCAAGGACTAGCGGGAGTAGGTGAGCAGTTCTTC.

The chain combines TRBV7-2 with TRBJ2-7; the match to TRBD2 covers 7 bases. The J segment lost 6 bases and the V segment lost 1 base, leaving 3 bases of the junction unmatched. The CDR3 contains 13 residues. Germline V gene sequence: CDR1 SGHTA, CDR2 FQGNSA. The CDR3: CASSLGTSREQYF. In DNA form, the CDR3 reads TGTGCCAGCAGCTTAGGGACTAGTCGCGAGCAGTACTTC.

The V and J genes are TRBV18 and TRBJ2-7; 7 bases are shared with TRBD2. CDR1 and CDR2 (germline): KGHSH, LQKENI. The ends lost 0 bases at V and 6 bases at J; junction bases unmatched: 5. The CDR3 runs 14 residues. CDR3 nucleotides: TGTGCCAGCTCACCACCTGGTGGCGGGGGCGAGCAGTACTTC. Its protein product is CASSPPGGGGEQYF.

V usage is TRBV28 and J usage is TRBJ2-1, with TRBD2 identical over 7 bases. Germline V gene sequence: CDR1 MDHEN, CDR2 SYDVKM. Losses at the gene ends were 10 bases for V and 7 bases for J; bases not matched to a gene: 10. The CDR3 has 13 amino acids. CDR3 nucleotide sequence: TGTGCCACCGTTGGGGGGGTTGGGAATGAGCAGTTCTTC. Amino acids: CATVGGVGNEQFF.

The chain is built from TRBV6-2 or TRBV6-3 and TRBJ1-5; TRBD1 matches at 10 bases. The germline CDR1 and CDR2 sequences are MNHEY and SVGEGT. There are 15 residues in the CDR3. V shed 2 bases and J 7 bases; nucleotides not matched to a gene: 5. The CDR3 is CASSYRTGGDQPQHF. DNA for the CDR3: TGTGCCAGCAGTTACAGGACAGGGGGTGACCAGCCCCAGCATTTT.

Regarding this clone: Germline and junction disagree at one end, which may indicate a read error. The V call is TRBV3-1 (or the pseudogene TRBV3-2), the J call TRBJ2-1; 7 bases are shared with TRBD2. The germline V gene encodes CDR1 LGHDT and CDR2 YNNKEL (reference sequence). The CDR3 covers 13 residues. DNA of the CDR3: TGTGCCAACAGCCCAGGGACTATAGGCCAGCAGTTCTTC. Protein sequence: CANSPGTIGQQFF.

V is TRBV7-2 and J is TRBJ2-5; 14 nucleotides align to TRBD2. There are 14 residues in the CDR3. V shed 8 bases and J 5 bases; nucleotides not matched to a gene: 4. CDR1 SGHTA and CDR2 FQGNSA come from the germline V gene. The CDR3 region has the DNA TGTGCCAGCCGACTAGCGGGGGGGAGGGAGACCCAGTACTTC. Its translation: CASRLAGGRETQYF.

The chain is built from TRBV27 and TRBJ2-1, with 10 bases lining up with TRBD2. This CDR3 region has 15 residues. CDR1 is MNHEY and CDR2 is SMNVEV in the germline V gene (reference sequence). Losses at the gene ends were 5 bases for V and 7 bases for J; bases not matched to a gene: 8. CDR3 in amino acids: CASSGTSGMINEQFF. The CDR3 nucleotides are TGTGCCAGCAGTGGAACTAGCGGGATGATAAATGAGCAGTTCTTC.

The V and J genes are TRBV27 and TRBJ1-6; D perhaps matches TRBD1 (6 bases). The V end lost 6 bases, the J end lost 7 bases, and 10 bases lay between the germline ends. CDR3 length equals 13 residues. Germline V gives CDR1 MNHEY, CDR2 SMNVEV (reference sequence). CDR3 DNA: TGTGCCAGCAGCGGACAGCAAAATTCACCCCTCCACTTT. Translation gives CASSGQQNSPLHF.

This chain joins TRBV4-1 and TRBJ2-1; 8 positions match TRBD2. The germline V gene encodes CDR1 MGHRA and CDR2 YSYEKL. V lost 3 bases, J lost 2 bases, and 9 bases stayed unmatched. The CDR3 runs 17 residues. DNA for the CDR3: TGCGCCAGCAGCCACGGGAGGGCCCGAACTACCTACAATGAGCAGTTCTTC. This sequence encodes CASSHGRARTTYNEQFF.

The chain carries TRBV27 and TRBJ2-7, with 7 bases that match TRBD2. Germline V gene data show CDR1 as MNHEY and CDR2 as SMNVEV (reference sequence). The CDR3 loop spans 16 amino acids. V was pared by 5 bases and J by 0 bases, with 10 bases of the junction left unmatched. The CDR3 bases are TGTGCCAGCAGTCCCTCAACTAGCGCGAGCTCCTACGAGCAGTACTTC. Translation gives CASSPSTSASSYEQYF.

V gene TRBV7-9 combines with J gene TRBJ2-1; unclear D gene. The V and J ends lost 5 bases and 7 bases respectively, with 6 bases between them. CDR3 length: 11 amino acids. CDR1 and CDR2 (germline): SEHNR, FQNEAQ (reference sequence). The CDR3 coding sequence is TGTGCCAGCAGCCGAGGAAATGAGCAGTTCTTC. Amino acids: CASSRGNEQFF.

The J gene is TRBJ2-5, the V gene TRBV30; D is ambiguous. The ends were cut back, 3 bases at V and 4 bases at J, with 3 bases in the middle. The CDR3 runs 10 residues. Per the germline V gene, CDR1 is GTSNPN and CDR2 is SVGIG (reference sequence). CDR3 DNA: TGTGCCTGGAGCTCAGAGACCCAGTACTTC. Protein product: CAWSSETQYF.

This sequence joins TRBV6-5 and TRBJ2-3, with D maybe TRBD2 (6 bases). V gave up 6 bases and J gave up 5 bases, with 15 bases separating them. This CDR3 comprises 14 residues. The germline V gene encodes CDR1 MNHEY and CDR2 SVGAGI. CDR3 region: CASSPTWGEDTQYF. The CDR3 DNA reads TGTGCCAGCAGCCCGACGTGGGGGGAAGATACGCAGTATTTT.

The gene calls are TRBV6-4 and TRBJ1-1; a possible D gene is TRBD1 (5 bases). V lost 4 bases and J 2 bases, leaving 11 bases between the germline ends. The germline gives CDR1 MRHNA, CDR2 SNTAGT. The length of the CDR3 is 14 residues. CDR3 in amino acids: CASSARGTNTEAFF. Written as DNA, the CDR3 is TGTGCCAGCAGTGCAAGGGGCACCAACACTGAAGCTTTCTTT.

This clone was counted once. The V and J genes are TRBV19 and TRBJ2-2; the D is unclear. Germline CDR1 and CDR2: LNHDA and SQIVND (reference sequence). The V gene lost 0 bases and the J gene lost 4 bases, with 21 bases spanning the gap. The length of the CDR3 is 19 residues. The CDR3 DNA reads TGTGCCAGTAGTATAGATCTCACGAGGCCTGGATTACGCACCGGGGAGCTGTTTTTT. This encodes CASSIDLTRPGLRTGELFF.

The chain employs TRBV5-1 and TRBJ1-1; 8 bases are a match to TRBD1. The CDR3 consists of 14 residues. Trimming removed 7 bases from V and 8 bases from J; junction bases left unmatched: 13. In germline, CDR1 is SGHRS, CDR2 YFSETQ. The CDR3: CASGTGGGVGEAFF. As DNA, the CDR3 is TGCGCCAGCGGGACAGGAGGAGGCGTCGGGGAAGCTTTCTTT.

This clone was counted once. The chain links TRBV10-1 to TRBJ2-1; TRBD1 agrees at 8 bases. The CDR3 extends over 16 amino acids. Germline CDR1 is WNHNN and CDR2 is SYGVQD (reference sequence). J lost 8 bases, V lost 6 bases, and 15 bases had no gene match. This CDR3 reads CASRPRSLRQGHEQFF. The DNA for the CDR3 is TGCGCCAGCAGACCACGAAGCCTTAGACAGGGGCATGAGCAGTTCTTC.

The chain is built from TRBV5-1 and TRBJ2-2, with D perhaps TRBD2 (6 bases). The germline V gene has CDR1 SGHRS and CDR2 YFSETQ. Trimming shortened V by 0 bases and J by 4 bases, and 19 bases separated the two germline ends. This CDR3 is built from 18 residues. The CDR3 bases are TGCGCCAGCAGCTTGGCTGGCGGGGAGCACGCGGGCACCGGGGAGCTGTTTTTT. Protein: CASSLAGGEHAGTGELFF.

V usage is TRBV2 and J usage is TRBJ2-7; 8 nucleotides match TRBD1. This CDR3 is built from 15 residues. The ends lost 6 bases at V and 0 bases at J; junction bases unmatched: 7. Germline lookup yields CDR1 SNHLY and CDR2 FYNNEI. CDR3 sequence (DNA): TGTGCCAGCAGCGGAGGACAGGGTCGCTCCTACGAGCAGTACTTC. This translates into CASSGGQGRSYEQYF.

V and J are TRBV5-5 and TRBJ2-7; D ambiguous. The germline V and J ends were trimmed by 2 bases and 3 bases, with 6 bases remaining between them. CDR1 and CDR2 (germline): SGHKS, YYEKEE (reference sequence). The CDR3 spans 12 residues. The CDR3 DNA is TGTGCCAGCAGCTTCGGGTTCTACGAGCAGTACTTC. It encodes CASSFGFYEQYF.